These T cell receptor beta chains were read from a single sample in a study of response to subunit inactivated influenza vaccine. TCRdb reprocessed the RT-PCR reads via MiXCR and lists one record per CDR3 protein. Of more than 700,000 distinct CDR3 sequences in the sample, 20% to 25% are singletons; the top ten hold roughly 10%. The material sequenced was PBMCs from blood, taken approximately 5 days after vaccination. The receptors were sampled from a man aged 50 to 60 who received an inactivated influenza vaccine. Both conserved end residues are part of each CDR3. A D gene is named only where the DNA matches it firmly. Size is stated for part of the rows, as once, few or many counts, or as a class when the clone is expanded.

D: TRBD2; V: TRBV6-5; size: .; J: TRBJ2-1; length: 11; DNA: TGTGCCAGCAGTGAAGGACTAGGGGAGTTCTTC; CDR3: CASSEGLGEFF
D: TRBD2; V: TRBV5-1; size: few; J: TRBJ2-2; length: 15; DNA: TGCGCCAGCAGCTCTAGCGGGGGGGCCACCGGGGAGCTGTTTTTT; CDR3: CASSSSGGATGELFF
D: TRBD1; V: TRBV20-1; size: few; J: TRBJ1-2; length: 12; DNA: TGCAGTGCTAAACAGGGGGTAGGTGGCTACACCTTC; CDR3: CSAKQGVGGYTF
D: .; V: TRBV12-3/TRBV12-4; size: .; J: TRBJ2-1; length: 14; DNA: TGTGCCAGCAGTTTAGCGGGGGGGGGCTCTCAAAAGTTCTTC; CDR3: CASSLAGGGSQKFF
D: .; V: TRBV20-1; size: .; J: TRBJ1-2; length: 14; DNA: TGCAGTGCTAGAGATTTCTCTCTTGACTATGGCTACACCTTC; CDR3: CSARDFSLDYGYTF
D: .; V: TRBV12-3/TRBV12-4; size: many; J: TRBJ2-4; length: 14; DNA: TGTGCCAGCAGTGCCAGTGGGGCACCAAACATTCAGTACTTC; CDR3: CASSASGAPNIQYF
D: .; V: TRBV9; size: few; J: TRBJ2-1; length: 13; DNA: TGTGCCAGCAGCGTAGGTCAGCCGAATGAGCAGTTCTTC; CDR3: CASSVGQPNEQFF
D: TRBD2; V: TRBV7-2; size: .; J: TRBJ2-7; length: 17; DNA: TGTGCCAGCAGCTCCCCCCATAGTGGCGGGGGGTCCTACGAGCAGTACTTC; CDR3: CASSSPHSGGGSYEQYF
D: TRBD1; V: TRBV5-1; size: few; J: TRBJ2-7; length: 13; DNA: TGCGCCAGCAGCCAATACGAGGGGGCCGAGCAGTACTTC; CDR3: CASSQYEGAEQYF
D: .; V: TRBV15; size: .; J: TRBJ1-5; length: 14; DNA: TGTGCCACCAGCAGCTGGGGAAGCAATCAGCCCCAGCATTTT; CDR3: CATSSWGSNQPQHF
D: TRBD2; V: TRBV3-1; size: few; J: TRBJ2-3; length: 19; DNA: TGTGCCAGCAGCCAAGATCCGAGTAGCGGGGGGATTAGCACAGATACGCAGTATTTT; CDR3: CASSQDPSSGGISTDTQYF
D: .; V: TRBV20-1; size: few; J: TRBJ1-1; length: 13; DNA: TGCAGTGCTAGGTCCCGGGCGGGGATCGAAGCTTTCTTT; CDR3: CSARSRAGIEAFF
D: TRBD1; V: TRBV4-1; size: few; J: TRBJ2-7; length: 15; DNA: TGCGCCAGCAGCCAGACTCCCGGGACAGTTCGGGAGCAGTACTTC; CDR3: CASSQTPGTVREQYF
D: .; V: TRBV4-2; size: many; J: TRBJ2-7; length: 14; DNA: TGTGCCAGCAGCAGGGATTCGTTCTCCTACGAGCAGTACTTC; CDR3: CASSRDSFSYEQYF
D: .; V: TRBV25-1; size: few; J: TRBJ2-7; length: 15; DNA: TGTGCCAGCAGTGACAGTGTTGGAGGGAGCGACGAGCAGTACTTC; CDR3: CASSDSVGGSDEQYF
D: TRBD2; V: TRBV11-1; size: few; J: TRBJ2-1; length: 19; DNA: TGTGCCAGCAGCTTACCTGGCTACTCACCGAGCGGGAGGTTGGATGAGCAGTTCTTC; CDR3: CASSLPGYSPSGRLDEQFF
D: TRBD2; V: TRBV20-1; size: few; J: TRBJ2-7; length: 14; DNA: TGCAGTGCGGATATAGCGGGAGGTTTCTACGAGCAGTACTTC; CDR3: CSADIAGGFYEQYF
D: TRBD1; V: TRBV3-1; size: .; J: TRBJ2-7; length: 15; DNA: TGTGCCAGCAGCCAAGTCCAGACAGGGTCCTACGAGCAGTACTTC; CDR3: CASSQVQTGSYEQYF
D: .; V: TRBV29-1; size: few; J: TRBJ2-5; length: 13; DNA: TGCAGCGTTGAAGGCCGGAGAGGAGAGACCCAGTACTTC; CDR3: CSVEGRRGETQYF
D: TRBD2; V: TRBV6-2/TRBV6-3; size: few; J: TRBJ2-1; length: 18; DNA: TGTGCCAGCAGTTCACTGGTTAGCGGGGGGGACGGATACAATGAGCAGTTCTTC; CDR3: CASSSLVSGGDGYNEQFF
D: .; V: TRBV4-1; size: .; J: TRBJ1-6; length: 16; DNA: TGCGCCAGCAGCAAGGACGGACGACCTTTTAATTCACCCCTCCACTTT; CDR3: CASSKDGRPFNSPLHF
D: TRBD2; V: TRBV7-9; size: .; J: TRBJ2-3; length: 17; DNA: TGTGCCAGCAGCCTTGGGACTAGCGGGAGTATAGCAGATACGCAGTATTTT; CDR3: CASSLGTSGSIADTQYF
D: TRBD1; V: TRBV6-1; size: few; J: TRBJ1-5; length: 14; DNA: TGTGCCAGCAGCACCGGGACAGCCGTCCAGCCCCAGCATTTT; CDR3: CASSTGTAVQPQHF
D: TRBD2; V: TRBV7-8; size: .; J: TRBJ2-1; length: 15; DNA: TGTGCCAGCAGCTTAGAGACTAGCGGCTCCAATGAGCAGTTCTTC; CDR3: CASSLETSGSNEQFF
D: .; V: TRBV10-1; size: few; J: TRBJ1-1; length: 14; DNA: TGCGCCAGCAGTGAATACAGAGGCTACACTGAAGCTTTCTTT; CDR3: CASSEYRGYTEAFF
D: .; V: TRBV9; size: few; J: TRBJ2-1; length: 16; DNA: TGTGCCAGCAGCGTGGGCGGCGGGAATAAGGGCAATGAGCAGTTCTTC; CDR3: CASSVGGGNKGNEQFF
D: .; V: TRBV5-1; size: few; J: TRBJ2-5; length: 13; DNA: TGCGCCAGCAGCTCGGACCTCCAAGAGACCCAGTACTTC; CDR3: CASSSDLQETQYF
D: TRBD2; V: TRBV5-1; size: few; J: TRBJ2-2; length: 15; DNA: TGCGCCAGCAAACAACTAGCGGGAGAATCCGGGGAGCTGTTTTTT; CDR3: CASKQLAGESGELFF
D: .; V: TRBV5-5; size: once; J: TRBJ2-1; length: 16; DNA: TGTGCCAGCAGCTTGGGGGAAAGCCTCTCCTACAATGAGCAGTTCTTC; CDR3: CASSLGESLSYNEQFF
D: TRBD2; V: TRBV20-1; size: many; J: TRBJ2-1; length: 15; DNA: TGCAGTGCTAGAGGGACTAGCGGGACCCTAGGTGAGCAGTTCTTC; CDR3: CSARGTSGTLGEQFF
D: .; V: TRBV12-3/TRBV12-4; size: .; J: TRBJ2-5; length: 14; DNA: TGTGCCAGCACCCGGGTAATAGGGCTAGGGACCCAGTACTTC; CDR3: CASTRVIGLGTQYF
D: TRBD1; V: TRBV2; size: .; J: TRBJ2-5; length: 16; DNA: TGTGCCAGCACAACAGGACAGGGCCCGTACCAAGAGACCCAGTACTTC; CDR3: CASTTGQGPYQETQYF
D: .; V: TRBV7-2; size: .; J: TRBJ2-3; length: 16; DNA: TGTGCCAGCAGCGTACAGGGTGGCGGCCAAGCAGATACGCAGTATTTT; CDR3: CASSVQGGGQADTQYF
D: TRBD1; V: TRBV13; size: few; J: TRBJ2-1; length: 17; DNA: TGTGCCAGCAGCTCTGGGACAGGGGGCTACTCCTACAATGAGCAGTTCTTC; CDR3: CASSSGTGGYSYNEQFF
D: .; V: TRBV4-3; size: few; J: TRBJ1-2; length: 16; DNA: TGCGCCAGCAGCCGAAGACAGTCCTGGATAATGGGTGGCTACACCTTC; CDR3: CASSRRQSWIMGGYTF
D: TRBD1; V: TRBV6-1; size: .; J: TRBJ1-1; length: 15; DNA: TGTGCCAGCAGTGGGCAGACAGGGTCCTCCACTGAATCTTTCTTT; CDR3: CASSGQTGSSTESFF
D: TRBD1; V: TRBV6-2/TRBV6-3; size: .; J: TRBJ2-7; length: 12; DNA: TGTGCCAGCCTGACAGGGTCCTACGAGCAGTACTTC; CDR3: CASLTGSYEQYF
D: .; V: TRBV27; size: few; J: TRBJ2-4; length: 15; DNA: TGTGCCAGCAGTAAAGGAGGCAGGGCCAAAAACATTCAGTACTTC; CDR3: CASSKGGRAKNIQYF
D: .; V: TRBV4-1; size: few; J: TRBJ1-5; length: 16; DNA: TGCGCCAGCAGCCAAGATCCCGGGACACCCAATCAGCCCCAGCATTTT; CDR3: CASSQDPGTPNQPQHF
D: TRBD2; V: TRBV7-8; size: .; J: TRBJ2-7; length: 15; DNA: TGTGCCAGCAGCTTAGGCGAGACTAGCGGCTACGAGCAGTACTTC; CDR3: CASSLGETSGYEQYF
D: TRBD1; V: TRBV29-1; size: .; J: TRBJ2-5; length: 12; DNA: TGCAGCACAGGTACAGGGGAAGAGACCCAGTACTTC; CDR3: CSTGTGEETQYF
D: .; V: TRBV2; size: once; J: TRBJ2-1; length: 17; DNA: TGTGCCAGCAGGGCGCCTGATGGACAAAGCTCCTACAATGAGCAGTTCTTC; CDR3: CASRAPDGQSSYNEQFF
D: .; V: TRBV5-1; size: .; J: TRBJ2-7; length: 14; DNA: TGCGCCAGCAGCTTGGAGGGACACACCTACGAGCAGTACTTC; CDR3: CASSLEGHTYEQYF
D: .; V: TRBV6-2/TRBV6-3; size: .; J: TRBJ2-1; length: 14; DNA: TGTGCCAGCAGTTGGCTAGCGCATTACAATGAGCAGTTCTTC; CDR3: CASSWLAHYNEQFF
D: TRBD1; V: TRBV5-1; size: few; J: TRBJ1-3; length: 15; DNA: TGCGCCAGCAGCTTGGATCCGGACAGGGAGTACACCATATATTTT; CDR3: CASSLDPDREYTIYF
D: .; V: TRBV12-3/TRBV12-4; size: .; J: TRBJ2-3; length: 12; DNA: TGTGCCAGCACTGCAGGTTGGGATACGCAGTATTTT; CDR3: CASTAGWDTQYF
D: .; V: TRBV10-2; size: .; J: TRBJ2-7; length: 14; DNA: TGCGCCAGCAGCACCGGGGAGAGCTCCTACGAGCAGTACTTC; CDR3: CASSTGESSYEQYF
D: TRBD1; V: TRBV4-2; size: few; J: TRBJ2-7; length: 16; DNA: TGTGCCAGCAGCCAAGGGCAGGGGGCCCACTCCTACGAGCAGTACTTC; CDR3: CASSQGQGAHSYEQYF
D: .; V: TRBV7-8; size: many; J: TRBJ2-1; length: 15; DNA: TGTGCCAGCAGCTTAGTGGGAAGGGGTAGGAATGAGCAGTTCTTC; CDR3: CASSLVGRGRNEQFF
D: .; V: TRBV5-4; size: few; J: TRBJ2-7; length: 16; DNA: TGTGCCAGCAGCTTGGTTGGGGTCCCCCTCTCCTACGAGCAGTACTTC; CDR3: CASSLVGVPLSYEQYF
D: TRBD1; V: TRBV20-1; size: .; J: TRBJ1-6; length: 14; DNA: TGCAGTGCTAGAGAACGACAGGGGGGCCTTCCCCTCCACTTT; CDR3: CSARERQGGLPLHF
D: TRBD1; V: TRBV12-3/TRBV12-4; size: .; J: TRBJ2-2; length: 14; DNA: TGTGCCACCAGGGCAGGGGGTTCCACCGGGGAGCTGTTTTTT; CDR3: CATRAGGSTGELFF
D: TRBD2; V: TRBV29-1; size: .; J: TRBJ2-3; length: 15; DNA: TGCAGCGTTGATGGGGCGGGAGGGCCTCCAGATACGCAGTATTTT; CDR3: CSVDGAGGPPDTQYF
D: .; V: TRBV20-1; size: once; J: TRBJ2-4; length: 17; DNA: TGCAGTGCTAGAGCGAGGGATCCTGGGGTGACCAAAAACATTCAGTACTTC; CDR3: CSARARDPGVTKNIQYF
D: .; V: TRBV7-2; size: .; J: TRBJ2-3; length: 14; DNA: TGTGCCAGCAGCTTAGTTAGCGCAACAGATACGCAGTATTTT; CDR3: CASSLVSATDTQYF